Each of the 3 T cell receptor beta chains below was sequenced from the same sample in a study of HIV-infected patients and healthy controls. No cell fractionation was done, so the repertoire covers all unsorted peripheral blood T cells. Alpha and beta constant-region primers primed reverse transcription of approximately 500 ng RNA. Using multiplexing indices, alpha and beta chain libraries were generated apart by chain-specific third strand synthesis. TCRdb re-derived calls from the 5' RACE reads in MiXCR, one entry per CDR3 protein. The data hold some 4,600 distinct CDR3 sequences, with roughly 8.3% observed a single time. Material: blood, obtained before antiretroviral therapy. These receptors were collected from an adult with HIV infection.

By share, this clonotype counts as large (0.1 to 1%). The chain has TRBV20-1 and TRBJ1-2, with D hard to call. This CDR3 is 14 amino acids long. V was clipped by 5 bases and J by 6 bases, with 19 bases between them. Per germline, CDR1 DFQATT and CDR2 SNEGSKA (reference sequence). CDR3 nucleotide sequence: TGCAGTGCTCATGACACGTCGAGTGGCGATGGCTACACCTTC. It encodes CSAHDTSSGDGYTF.

This clonotype is medium-sized within its sample. The rearrangement joins TRBV6-5 to TRBJ2-3, with 8 bases identical to TRBD2. The junction had 7 bases not matched to a gene; V was cut back by 2 bases and J by 3 bases. From germline, CDR1 is MNHEY and CDR2 SVGAGI. This CDR3 region has 16 residues. The CDR3: CASSYGRGAGTDTQYF. The CDR3 coding sequence is TGTGCCAGCAGTTACGGGCGGGGGGCTGGGACAGATACGCAGTATTTT.

This clonotype qualifies as medium-sized. V is TRBV7-9 and J is TRBJ2-1; unclear D gene. Between the trimmed V and J ends, which lost 6 bases and 6 bases, there was a span of 12 bases. Germline V gene data show CDR1 as SEHNR and CDR2 as FQNEAQ (reference sequence). The CDR3 sequence is 13 residues long. CDR3 DNA sequence: TGTGCCAGCAGTCGTGTGGCAACCAATGAGCAGTTCTTC. Its protein is CASSRVATNEQFF.